This TCR beta chain originates from a study of T cells in women clearing cervical HPV infection. Study-level background: Controls were women whose single incident HPV16 infection cleared within 12 months without precancer or cancer. Blood came at first lesion visit for cases, post-clearance for controls. Study findings and constraints: TRBV6-7 relative abundance averaged roughly 0.099% in cases and about 0.15% in controls.

The germline V and J ends were trimmed by 3 bases and 0 bases, with 11 bases remaining between them. The CDR3 contains 16 residues. Germline V CDR1 and CDR2: KGHSH, LQKENI. About this clone: Its target is not known. The read stops 3 residues short of the end of the CDR3; the missing end is completed from the germline J gene.

Only in-frame clones appear in the TCRdb table, and some are missing; sequencing was by immunoSEQ multiplex PCR. The sample includes about 20,000 clones. MY09/MY11 PCR detected cervical HPV DNA; dot-blot assigned genotypes. The rearrangement joins TRBV18 to TRBJ2-2, with D maybe TRBD1 (6 bases). The sequencing input was blood buffy coat. This sequence originates from a woman between 18 and 70 years old with a cervical HPV16 infection that either progressed to CIN3+ or cleared (not recorded which). CDR3 DNA (partial): TGTGCCAGCTCACCGGGGACACCCGCGAACACCGGGGAG. It encodes CASSPGTPANTGE. The whole CDR3 reads CASSPGTPANTGELFF.